A single T cell receptor (beta chain) is shown here with its context. Antigen unknown. This may come from a read error, since a much larger clone is one base off. TCR alpha and beta CDR3 regions were amplified from RNA using iRepertoire nested multiplex PCR. One-step reverse transcription and amplification started from approximately 100-400 ng of tissue mRNA or PBMC total RNA. TCRdb ran MiXCR on the multiplex PCR reads and lists one entry per CDR3 protein. The sample holds fewer than 200,000 distinct CDR3 sequences, around 42% seen once. The entry originates in a study of glioma-infiltrating T cells. Study-level findings and limits: Only very few CDR3 sequences appeared in both tissue and blood. Non-neoplastic patients had below-expected tissue-blood divergence, while all gliomas exceeded expectation.

CDR3 length equals 15 residues. The rearrangement links TRBV12-3 or TRBV12-4 to TRBJ1-6; D remains unclear. The receptor was isolated from a human donor with low-grade glioma or glioblastoma, undergoing nonglioma brain surgery, or in good health (not recorded which). Sequenced sample: glioma tissue, nonneoplastic brain tissue, or PBMCs (not recorded which). The CDR3 DNA reads TGTGCCAGCAGTTTTCGAAGCTCCTATGATTCACCCCTCCACTTT. It translates to CASSFRSSYDSPLHF.